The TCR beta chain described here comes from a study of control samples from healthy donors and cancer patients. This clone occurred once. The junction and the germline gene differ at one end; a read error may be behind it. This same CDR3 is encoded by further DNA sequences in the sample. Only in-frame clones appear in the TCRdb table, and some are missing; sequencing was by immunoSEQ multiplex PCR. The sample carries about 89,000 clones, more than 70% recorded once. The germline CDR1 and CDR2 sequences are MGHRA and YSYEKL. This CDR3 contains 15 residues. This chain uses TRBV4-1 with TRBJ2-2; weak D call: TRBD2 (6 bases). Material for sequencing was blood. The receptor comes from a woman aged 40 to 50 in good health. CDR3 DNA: TGCGCCAGCAGCCAAGGGCGGGGTGACACCGGGGAGTTGTTTTTT. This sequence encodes CASSQGRGDTGELFF.